The TCR beta chain described here comes from a study of cytomegalovirus exposure and HLA in healthy donors. Study summary: A data release that came early held 80 million to 95 million unique TCRs from HLA-typed donors. General study findings and limits: Association of 15,000 to 20,000 TCR beta sequences with HLA alleles was found at 0.05 false discovery rate in a later analysis. Earlier analysis yielded a pattern in which most TCR beta V segments were productive about 87% or about 30% of the time. Both high specificity and high sensitivity reportedly marked the classifier's diagnosis of cytomegalovirus status.

It was with 60 Vbeta and 13 Jbeta primers that the PCR ran. Sequencing used immunoSEQ multiplex PCR; TCRdb keeps in-frame clones, though not all of them. The sample yields around 200,000 clones, almost 80% seen once. From germline, CDR1 is SEHNR and CDR2 FQNEAQ (reference sequence). The CDR3 is 16 amino acids. Turning to this clone: Its cognate antigen is unknown. At one boundary the junction diverges from the germline segment, which might be a read error.

The chain recombines TRBV7-9 with TRBJ2-5; maybe TRBD2 (6 bases). The origin of this receptor is a male donor in good health and CMV-seronegative. The specimen was PBMCs. CDR3 loop: CSSSLAGRGSQETQYF. CDR3 nucleotide sequence: TGTTCCAGCAGCTTAGCAGGCCGGGGGAGCCAAGAGACCCAGTACTTC.